The table lists the clone carrying this TCR beta chain with many counts. Its matching antigen is unknown. This CDR3 comprises 13 residues. Germline trimming cut 6 bases from V and 0 bases from J; bases unmatched to any gene: 1. Germline V gives CDR1 MNHEY, CDR2 SVGAGI. These data come from a study of Graves' ophthalmopathy and Graves' hyperthyroidism. General observations from the study: Most expanded thyroid clonotypes above 0.001 frequency also appeared in blood.

Amplifying from RNA transcripts, the study obtained TCR beta CDR3 regions. Amplification began with first-round RT-PCR using HTBI primers, then second-round multiplex PCR was performed. From the multiplex PCR reads, TCRdb called clonotypes with MiXCR, one entry per CDR3 protein. The table shows about 210,000 distinct CDR3 sequences, with just under 30% occurring only once. Certain patients, namely those with other autoimmune diseases, uncontrolled infections, pregnancy or lactation, were excluded. Out of around 9.7 ml of fresh peripheral blood, PBMCs were obtained. The sample consisted of peripheral blood. This sequence originates from a man aged 50 or older with Graves' ophthalmopathy. The chain joins TRBV6-5 to TRBJ1-1; 7 bases fit TRBD1. CDR3 region: CASRGTVNTEAFF. CDR3 DNA: TGTGCCAGCAGGGGGACAGTGAACACTGAAGCTTTCTTT.